The 25 T cell receptor beta chains in this list originate from one sample, sequenced in a study of identical twins. TCRdb re-called the 5' RACE reads with MiXCR, one entry per CDR3 protein. This table has 650,000 to 750,000 distinct CDR3 sequences, over 20% appearing once. These data were also filed under a second study, of T cells expressing NK-cell markers.

The source material was PBMCs. The receptors derive from a young woman in good health.

This clonotype came up a few times. The V and J genes are TRBV20-1 and TRBJ2-1; 14 bases align to TRBD2. Germline V CDR1 and CDR2: DFQATT, SNEGSKA (reference sequence). V gave up 4 bases and J gave up 9 bases; unmatched junction bases: 5. CDR3 length equals 14 residues. CDR3 coding DNA: TGCAGTGCTACGGGACTAGCGGGAGTTGGTGAGCAGTTCTTC. Translated, it gives CSATGLAGVGEQFF.

This clonotype was counted between two and nine times. This chain connects TRBV20-1 to TRBJ2-3; D might be TRBD2 (6 bases). This CDR3 region has 12 residues. V gave up 7 bases and J gave up 2 bases, with 10 bases separating them. Germline CDR1 is DFQATT and CDR2 is SNEGSKA (reference sequence). Here the CDR3 DNA reads TGCAGTGTGAGGACTAACACAGATACGCAGTATTTT. This encodes CSVRTNTDTQYF.

The chain links TRBV9 to TRBJ2-3; TRBD2 agrees at 11 bases. The V and J ends lost 0 bases and 3 bases, in that order; junction bases with no gene match: 3. The germline V gene encodes CDR1 SGDLS and CDR2 YYNGEE. The CDR3 is 16 residues long. This chain's CDR3 is CASSVVSSGGTDTQYF. CDR3 DNA sequence: TGTGCCAGCAGCGTAGTATCTAGCGGGGGGACAGATACGCAGTATTTT.

This clonotype was picked up many times. This sequence joins TRBV29-1 and TRBJ2-7, with 10 bases lining up with TRBD1. CDR1 and CDR2 (germline): SQVTM, ANQGSEA. The CDR3 covers 15 residues. V lost 3 bases to trimming and J lost 5 bases; unmatched junction nucleotides: 10. Here the CDR3 reads CSVEGLTGGRDEQYF. In nucleotides, the CDR3 is TGCAGCGTTGAGGGTCTGACAGGGGGCCGCGACGAGCAGTACTTC.

The CDR3 is CASSSKRGGRTDTQYF. The CDR3 DNA reads TGTGCCAGCAGCTCAAAACGGGGGGGCCGCACAGATACGCAGTATTTT. The genes are TRBV7-6 and TRBJ2-3; TRBD2 aligns across 8 bases. In germline, CDR1 is SGHVS, CDR2 FNYEAQ. J was trimmed by 1 base and V by 4 bases; bases with no gene match: 7. The CDR3 has 16 residues.

The chain is built from TRBV21-1 and TRBJ1-2; TRBD1, as called in the table, went unchecked against the DNA. TRBV21-1 is tagged as a pseudogene. This CDR3 spans 14 amino acids. CDR3 bases: TGTGCCAGCATCTACCGGGACAGCTCTAGGGGCTACACCTTC. Protein: CASIYRDSSRGYTF.

This clonotype was seen ten or more times. The gene calls are TRBV20-1 and TRBJ1-1; D not certain. CDR1 and CDR2 from the germline V gene are DFQATT and SNEGSKA (reference sequence). This CDR3 region has 11 residues. The germline V and J ends were trimmed by 3 bases and 3 bases, with 5 bases remaining between them. The CDR3 spells CSASADTEAFF. Here the CDR3 DNA reads TGCAGTGCTAGCGCGGACACTGAAGCTTTCTTT.

In its sample, this clonotype was seen many times. This rearrangement joins TRBV11-2 to TRBJ1-6; TRBD1 matches 9 bases. Germline V CDR1 and CDR2: SGHAT, FQNNGV. V dropped 4 bases and J dropped 9; count of bases not matched to a gene: 19. The CDR3 sequence is 19 residues long. The CDR3 here is CASSSRRDTTGQGTSPLHF. As DNA, the CDR3 is TGTGCCAGCAGCTCTCGGAGGGATACGACGGGACAGGGTACTTCACCCCTCCACTTT.

This chain joins TRBV13 and TRBJ2-1; 8 nucleotides agree with TRBD1. Germline V gene sequence: CDR1 PRHDT, CDR2 FYEKMQ (reference sequence). The CDR3 length is 15 residues. Losses at the gene ends were 5 bases for V and 7 bases for J; bases not matched to a gene: 10. This CDR3 is CASSVTGGTANEQFF. CDR3 nucleotide sequence: TGTGCCAGCAGCGTCACAGGGGGTACCGCAAATGAGCAGTTCTTC.

In this sample, this clonotype turned up many times. The CDR3 DNA reads TGTGCCAGCAGCTCAAGACTAGCGGGCTACAATGAGCAGTTCTTC. Translated, it gives CASSSRLAGYNEQFF. This chain links TRBV7-2 with TRBJ2-1, with 10 nucleotides matching TRBD2. The J segment lost 3 bases and the V segment lost 4 bases, leaving 3 bases of the junction unmatched. The CDR3 runs to 15 residues. The germline gives CDR1 SGHTA, CDR2 FQGNSA.

This clonotype has just a few counts. The chain combines TRBV7-9 with TRBJ2-2; D gene unclear. Germline V gene data show CDR1 as SEHNR and CDR2 as FQNEAQ (reference sequence). Trimming pared 6 bases from V and 7 bases from J, leaving 9 bases between. CDR3 length equals 12 residues. In nucleotides, the CDR3 is TGTGCCAGCAGTACCACGGGCGGGGAGCTGTTTTTT. Encoded protein: CASSTTGGELFF.

This chain connects TRBV11-2 to TRBJ2-7; the D is unclear. The V gene's germline CDR1 is SGHAT and CDR2 FQNNGV. The germline V and J ends were trimmed by 1 base and 3 bases, with 7 bases remaining between them. The CDR3 is made up of 13 amino acids. The CDR3 loop is CASSLGSVYEQYF. In DNA, the CDR3 is TGTGCCAGCAGCTTAGGGTCCGTCTACGAGCAGTACTTC.

The rearrangement uses TRBV20-1 and TRBJ1-2; 9 nucleotides agree with TRBD1. V shed 3 bases, J shed 3 bases, and the junction held 11 bases outside the gene matches. Germline values: CDR1 DFQATT, CDR2 SNEGSKA (reference sequence). This CDR3 spans 16 amino acids. CDR3 sequence (DNA): TGCAGTGCTAGGGGACAGGGTCTGCGGGGGGACTATGGCTACACCTTC. Translating it yields CSARGQGLRGDYGYTF.

The V gene is TRBV5-5, the J gene TRBJ1-4; the match to TRBD1 covers 8 bases. This CDR3 comprises 14 residues. The ends lost 7 bases at V and 10 bases at J; junction bases unmatched: 12. Germline CDR1 and CDR2: SGHKS and YYEKEE (reference sequence). CDR3 nucleotides: TGTGCCAGCGACCCCAACAGGGGGGTTGGAAAACTGTTTTTT. Translating gives CASDPNRGVGKLFF.

The chain recombines TRBV6-1 with TRBJ2-5; possibly TRBD1 for D (6 bases). The CDR3 spans 13 residues. Looked up from germline, CDR1 is MNHNS and CDR2 is SASEGT. V shed 6 bases and J shed 5 bases, with 13 bases lying between them. The CDR3 is CASRSGAWETQYF. Here the CDR3 DNA reads TGTGCCAGCAGGTCAGGGGCGTGGGAGACCCAGTACTTC.

In its sample, this clonotype was seen many times. The V call is TRBV7-2, the J call TRBJ2-1; D not certain. The CDR3 runs 14 residues. The V gene lost 1 base and the J gene lost 6 bases, with 10 bases spanning the gap. CDR1 and CDR2 (germline): SGHTA, FQGNSA. The DNA of the CDR3 is TGTGCCAGCAGCTTAGGTTTCATGTCCAATGAGCAGTTCTTC. This gives the protein CASSLGFMSNEQFF.

The V gene is TRBV20-1, the J gene TRBJ2-1; 14 nucleotides align to TRBD2. Germline assignment: CDR1 DFQATT and CDR2 SNEGSKA (reference sequence). CDR3 length equals 16 residues. V dropped 2 bases and J dropped 9; count of bases not matched to a gene: 9. CDR3 region: CSARPSSGLAGAEQFF. In nucleotides, the CDR3 is TGCAGTGCTAGACCATCCTCGGGACTAGCGGGAGCTGAGCAGTTCTTC.

The rearrangement links TRBV30 to TRBJ2-3; D call uncertain. The germline CDR1 and CDR2 sequences are GTSNPN and SVGIG (reference sequence). The CDR3 contains 15 residues. Deletions cut 0 bases from V and 0 bases from J, with 10 bases between. The CDR3 DNA reads as TGTGCCTGGAGTGTACCTAGAGTGAGCACAGATACGCAGTATTTT. It yields the protein CAWSVPRVSTDTQYF. The entire variable domain, with the rest obtained from reference TRBV30 and TRBJ2-3, is as follows: SQTIHQWPATLVQPVGSPLSLECTVEGTSNPNLYWYRQAAGRGLQLLFYSVGIGQISSEVPQNLSASRPQDRQFILSSKKLLLSDSGFYLCAWSVPRVSTDTQYFGPGTRLTVL.

Only a few counts were recorded for this clonotype. The chain recombines TRBV6-6 with TRBJ2-1, with a possible D match to TRBD1 (7 bases). There are 12 residues in the CDR3. Trimming removed 1 base at V and 11 bases at J, with 9 bases between. CDR1 and CDR2 from the germline V gene are MNHNY and SVGAGI (reference sequence). CDR3 residues: CASSYWRGQQFF. CDR3 nucleotide sequence: TGTGCCAGCAGTTACTGGAGGGGGCAGCAGTTCTTC.

The V gene is TRBV24-1, the J gene TRBJ2-3, with D possibly matching TRBD2 (6 bases). Trimming cost V 10 bases and J 2 bases, with 21 bases left between them. Germline lookup yields CDR1 KGHDR and CDR2 SFDVKD. The CDR3 runs to 16 residues. CDR3 nucleotide sequence: TGTGCCACGTCCCGTGGTAGCGGAGGTACCACAGATACGCAGTATTTT. This codes for CATSRGSGGTTDTQYF.

This clonotype was seen a handful of times. This rearrangement joins TRBV6-5 to TRBJ2-3, with 7 nucleotides matching TRBD2. The CDR3 runs 15 residues. The germline CDR1 and CDR2 sequences are MNHEY and SVGAGI. With V trimmed by 0 bases and J by 4 bases, 4 bases remained unmatched. DNA of the CDR3: TGTGCCAGCAGTTACTCGGGCGGGAGTGCAGATACGCAGTATTTT. This gives the protein CASSYSGGSADTQYF.

This clonotype was observed at least ten times. V and J are TRBV29-1 and TRBJ2-1, with 13 nucleotides matching TRBD2. The CDR3 spans 17 residues. Germline V CDR1 and CDR2: SQVTM, ANQGSEA. With V trimmed by 2 bases and J by 0 bases, 4 bases remained unmatched. The CDR3 sequence is CSVEKGLAGSSYNEQFF. CDR3 DNA sequence: TGCAGCGTTGAAAAGGGACTAGCGGGGAGCTCCTACAATGAGCAGTTCTTC.

The chain uses TRBV6-1 and TRBJ2-7; 11 bases align to TRBD2. Germline CDR1 reads MNHNS; CDR2 reads SASEGT. Losses at the gene ends were 6 bases for V and 4 bases for J; bases not matched to a gene: 11. The CDR3 loop spans 16 amino acids. The DNA for the CDR3 is TGTGCCAGCAGAAAAGACGGGACTAGCGGAAGTTACGAGCAGTACTTC. Its protein is CASRKDGTSGSYEQYF.

This clonotype is a singleton in its sample. The genes are TRBV20-1 and TRBJ2-1; D is undetermined. V shed 3 bases and J shed 8 bases, with 8 bases lying between them. The CDR3 is 11 residues long. Per germline, CDR1 DFQATT and CDR2 SNEGSKA (reference sequence). CDR3 coding DNA: TGCAGTGCTAGTTATGGGGATGAGCAGTTCTTC. Translated: CSASYGDEQFF.

A few counts support this clonotype. The chain's CDR3 is CSARGLAAYNEQFF. The CDR3 bases are TGCAGTGCAAGGGGACTAGCGGCCTACAATGAGCAGTTCTTC. The chain carries TRBV20-1 and TRBJ2-1, with 11 bases lining up with TRBD2. Trimming removed 6 bases from V and 2 bases from J; junction bases left unmatched: 3. CDR1 DFQATT and CDR2 SNEGSKA come from the germline V gene (reference sequence). CDR3 length: 14 residues.